This T cell receptor (beta chain) came from a study of cytomegalovirus exposure and HLA in healthy donors. Findings and limits, study-wide: Highest at DRB1 and lowest at HLA-C, TCR association rates differed among HLA loci in a later analysis.

As for this clone: The antigen is not known.

Use of 60 Vbeta and 13 Jbeta primers characterized the PCR. The repertoire was sequenced with immunoSEQ multiplex PCR; TCRdb's copy has only in-frame clones and lacks some. This sample yields around 280,000 clones, of which around nine tenths are seen a single time; 2% to 3% belongs to the top ten. Material: PBMCs. This TCR came from a woman under 30 in good health and CMV-seronegative.

The CDR3 DNA follows: TGTGCCAGCAGTGTACCAGGGGGTTCCGCTGAAGCTTTCTTT. It specifies CASSVPGGSAEAFF. The chain couples TRBV5-4 to TRBJ1-1; 7 bases align to TRBD1. Germline V gene data show CDR1 as SGHNT and CDR2 as YYREEE (reference sequence). With 5 bases clipped from V and 6 bases from J, the junction kept 10 bases outside the gene matches. The CDR3 runs 14 residues.